Given below is one T cell receptor (beta chain) in context. Its specificity is not known. PCR amplification relied on 60 Vbeta primers (plus 13 Jbeta primers). The assay was immunoSEQ multiplex PCR, and TCRdb's table has in-frame clones only and misses some. This table holds some 150,000 clones, under 70% found once. The CDR3 is made up of 15 amino acids. The J segment lost 3 bases and the V segment lost 5 bases, leaving 7 bases of the junction unmatched. CDR1 is MDHEN, CDR2 SYDVKM, per germline. The data are from a study of cytomegalovirus exposure and HLA in healthy donors. Turning to the study itself: Genetic ancestry analysis placed more than 80% of the 410 or so donors that were genotyped in the Caucasian-associated cluster.

General observations from the study: Reportedly, cytomegalovirus status was diagnosed with high sensitivity and specificity. Among TCR beta chains of equal frequency, HLA-associated ones were more clonally expanded in a later analysis. Excluded were some V segments that proved indistinguishable, including TRBV6-2 and TRBV6-3.

The chain links TRBV28 to TRBJ2-1, with 7 bases matching TRBD1. Sequencing used PBMCs. This TCR was recovered from a woman in her twenties or thirties in good health and CMV-seropositive. The CDR3 loop reads CASSPSGQSYNEQFF. CDR3 in DNA: TGTGCCAGCAGTCCATCGGGACAGAGCTACAATGAGCAGTTCTTC. Based on the CDR3 plus reference TRBV28 and TRBJ2-1, the full variable domain is DVKVTQSSRYLVKRTGEKVFLECVQDMDHENMFWYRQDPGLGLRLIYFSYDVKMKEKGDIPEGYSVSREKKERFSLILESASTNQTSMYLCASSPSGQSYNEQFFGPGTRLTVL.